This T cell receptor (beta chain) was observed in a study of T cell changes during pregnancy in multiple sclerosis. The CDR3 runs to 19 residues. Germline V CDR1 and CDR2: SGDLS, YYNGEE. V gave up 4 bases and J gave up 7 bases, with 30 bases separating them. Here immunoSEQ multiplex PCR was the method, and the copy in TCRdb shows in-frame clones only, minus some. Of tens of thousands of clones detected, 93% appear once; the ten largest clones hold more than 2%. The chain links TRBV9 to TRBJ1-3; no clear D. The receptor was isolated from a female donor with multiple sclerosis, enrolled in a pregnancy study. Sequencing was performed on peripheral blood, taken in the second trimester of pregnancy. The CDR3 protein is CASSPGRETYLGHSNTIYF. CDR3 DNA: TGTGCCAGCAGCCCCGGCAGAGAAACCTACTTGGGCCACTCGAACACCATATATTTT.